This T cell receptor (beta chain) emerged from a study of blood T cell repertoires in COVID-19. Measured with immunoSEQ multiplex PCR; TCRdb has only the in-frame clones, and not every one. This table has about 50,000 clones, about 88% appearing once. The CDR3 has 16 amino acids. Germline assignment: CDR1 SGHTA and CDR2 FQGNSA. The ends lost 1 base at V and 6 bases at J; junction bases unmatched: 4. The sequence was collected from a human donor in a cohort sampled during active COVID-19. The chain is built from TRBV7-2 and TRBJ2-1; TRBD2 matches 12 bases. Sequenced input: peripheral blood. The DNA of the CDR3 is TGTGCCAGCAGCTTAGGGTCTAGCGGGGGGGCCAATGAGCAGTTCTTC. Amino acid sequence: CASSLGSSGGANEQFF. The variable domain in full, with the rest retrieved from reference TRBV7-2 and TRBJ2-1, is GAGVSQSPSNKVTEKGKDVELRCDPISGHTALYWYRQSLGQGLEFLIYFQGNSAPDKSGLPSDRFSAERTGGSVSTLTIQRTQQEDSAVYLCASSLGSSGGANEQFFGPGTRLTVL.